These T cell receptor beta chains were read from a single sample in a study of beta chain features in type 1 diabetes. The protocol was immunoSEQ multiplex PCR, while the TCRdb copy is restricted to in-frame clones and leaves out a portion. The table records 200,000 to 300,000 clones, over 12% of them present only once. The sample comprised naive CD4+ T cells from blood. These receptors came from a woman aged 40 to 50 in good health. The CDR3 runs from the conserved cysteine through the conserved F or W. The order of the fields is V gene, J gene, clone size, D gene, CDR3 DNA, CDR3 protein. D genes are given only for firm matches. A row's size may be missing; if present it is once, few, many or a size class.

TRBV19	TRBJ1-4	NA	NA	TGTGCCAGTAGTGCACAGGATGCAACTAATGAAAAACTGTTTTTT	CASSAQDATNEKLFF
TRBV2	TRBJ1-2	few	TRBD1	TGTGCCAGCAGTTCAGGACAGGGGGCGGTGGGCTACACCTTC	CASSSGQGAVGYTF
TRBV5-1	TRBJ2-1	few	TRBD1	TGCGCCAGCAGCTTCGGGACAGCGAACAATGAGCAGTTCTTC	CASSFGTANNEQFF
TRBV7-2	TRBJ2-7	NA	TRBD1	TGTGCCAGCAGCTCTTACAGGGGCGGCTACGAGCAGTACTTC	CASSSYRGGYEQYF
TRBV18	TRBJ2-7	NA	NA	TGTGCCAGCTCACCGCAAACAGGGTTCCACGAGCAGTACTTC	CASSPQTGFHEQYF
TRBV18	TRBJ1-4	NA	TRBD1	TGTGCCAGCTCCCCCAGGACAGGGGATGAAAAACTGTTTTTT	CASSPRTGDEKLFF
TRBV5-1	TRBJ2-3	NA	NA	TGCGCCAGCAGCTTGGGGTTGGGGGCACCTAGCACAGATACGCAGTATTTT	CASSLGLGAPSTDTQYF
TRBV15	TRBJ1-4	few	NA	TGTGCCACCAGCAGAGATAATAGCGGTGAGCCGCGAAAACTGTTTTTT	CATSRDNSGEPRKLFF
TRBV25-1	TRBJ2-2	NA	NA	NA	CASPPGSCFF
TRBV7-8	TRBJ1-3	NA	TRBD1	TGTGCCAGCAGCGTCCAGAACAGGGGCTTCTCTGGAAACACCATATATTTT	CASSVQNRGFSGNTIYF
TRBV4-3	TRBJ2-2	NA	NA	TGCGCCAGCAGCCCCTTGACCGGGGAGCTGTTTTTT	CASSPLTGELFF
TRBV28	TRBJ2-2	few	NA	TGTGCCAGCACAGGGTATGGCAGGTCCGGGGAGCTGTTTTTT	CASTGYGRSGELFF
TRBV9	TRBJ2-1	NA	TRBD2	TGTGCCAGCAGCTCCGGGACTAGCGGGAACAATGAGCAGTTCTTC	CASSSGTSGNNEQFF
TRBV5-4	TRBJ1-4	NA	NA	TGTGCCAGCAGCTTGGGGTCAGGGTTCAAGGAAAAACTGTTTTTT	CASSLGSGFKEKLFF
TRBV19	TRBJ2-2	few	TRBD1	TGTGCCAGTAATAGGGGGCTTGGCGGGGAGCTGTTTTTT	CASNRGLGGELFF
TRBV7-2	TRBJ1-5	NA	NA	TGTGCCAGCAGCTTAGGCGGGGGGGTCAATCAGCCCCAGCATTTT	CASSLGGGVNQPQHF
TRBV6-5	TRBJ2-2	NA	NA	TGTGCCAGCAGGTGGACGGGAAACACCGGGGAGCTGTTTTTT	CASRWTGNTGELFF
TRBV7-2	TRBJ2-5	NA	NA	TGTGCCAGCAGCTCAGAGGCCGGCCAGCAAGAGACCCAGTACTTC	CASSSEAGQQETQYF
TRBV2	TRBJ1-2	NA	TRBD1	TGTGCCAGCAGCGATAAAGGGGGCGACTATGGCTACACCTTC	CASSDKGGDYGYTF